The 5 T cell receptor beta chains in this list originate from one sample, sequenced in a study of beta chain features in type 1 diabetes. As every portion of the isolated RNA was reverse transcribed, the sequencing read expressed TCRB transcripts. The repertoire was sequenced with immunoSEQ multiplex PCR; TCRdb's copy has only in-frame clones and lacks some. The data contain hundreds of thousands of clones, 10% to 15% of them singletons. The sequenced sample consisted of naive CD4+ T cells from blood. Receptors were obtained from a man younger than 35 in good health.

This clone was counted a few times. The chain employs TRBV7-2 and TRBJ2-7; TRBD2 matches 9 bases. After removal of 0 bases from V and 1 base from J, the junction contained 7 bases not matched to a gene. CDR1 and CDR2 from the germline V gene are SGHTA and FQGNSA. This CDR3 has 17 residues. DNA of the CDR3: TGTGCCAGCAGCTTAGCGAGCGCGGGGGGGCGGTCCTACGAGCAGTACTTC. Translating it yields CASSLASAGGRSYEQYF. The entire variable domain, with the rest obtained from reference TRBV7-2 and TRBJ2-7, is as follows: GAGVSQSPSNKVTEKGKDVELRCDPISGHTALYWYRQSLGQGLEFLIYFQGNSAPDKSGLPSDRFSAERTGGSVSTLTIQRTQQEDSAVYLCASSLASAGGRSYEQYFGPGTRLTVT.

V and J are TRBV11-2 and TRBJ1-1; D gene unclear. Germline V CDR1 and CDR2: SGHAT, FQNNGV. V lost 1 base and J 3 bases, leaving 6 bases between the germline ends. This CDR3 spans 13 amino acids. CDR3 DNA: TGTGCCAGCAGCTTAGTTGCGGACACTGAAGCTTTCTTT. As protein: CASSLVADTEAFF.

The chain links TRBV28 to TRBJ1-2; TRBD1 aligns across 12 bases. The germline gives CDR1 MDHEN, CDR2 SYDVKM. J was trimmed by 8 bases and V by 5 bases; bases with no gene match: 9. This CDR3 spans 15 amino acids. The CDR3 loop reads CASSVPGQGAVGYTF. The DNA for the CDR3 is TGTGCCAGCAGTGTCCCGGGACAGGGGGCAGTCGGCTACACCTTC.

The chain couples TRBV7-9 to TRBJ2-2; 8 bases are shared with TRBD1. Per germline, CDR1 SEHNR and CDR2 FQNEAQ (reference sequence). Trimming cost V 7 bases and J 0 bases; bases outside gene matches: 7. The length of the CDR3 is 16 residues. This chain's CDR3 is CASNAGGSANTGELFF. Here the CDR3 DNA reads TGTGCCAGCAACGCAGGGGGCAGCGCGAACACCGGGGAGCTGTTTTTT.

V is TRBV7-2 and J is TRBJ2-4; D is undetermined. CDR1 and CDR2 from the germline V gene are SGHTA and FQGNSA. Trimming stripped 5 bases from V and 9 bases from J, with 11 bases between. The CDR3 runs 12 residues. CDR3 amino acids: CASSPRFGIQYF. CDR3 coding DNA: TGTGCCAGCAGCCCACGGTTCGGCATTCAGTACTTC.